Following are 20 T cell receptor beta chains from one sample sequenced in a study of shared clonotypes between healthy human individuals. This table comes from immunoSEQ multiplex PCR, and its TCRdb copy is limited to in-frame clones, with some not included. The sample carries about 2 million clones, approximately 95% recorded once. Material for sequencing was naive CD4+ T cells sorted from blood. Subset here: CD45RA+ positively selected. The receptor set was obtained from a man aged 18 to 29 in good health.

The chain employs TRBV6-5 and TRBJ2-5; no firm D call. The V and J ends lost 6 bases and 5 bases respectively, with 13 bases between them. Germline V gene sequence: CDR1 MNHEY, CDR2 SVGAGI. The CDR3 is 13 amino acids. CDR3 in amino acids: CASSRVGFETQYF. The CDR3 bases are TGTGCCAGCAGCCGGGTTGGATTCGAGACCCAGTACTTC.

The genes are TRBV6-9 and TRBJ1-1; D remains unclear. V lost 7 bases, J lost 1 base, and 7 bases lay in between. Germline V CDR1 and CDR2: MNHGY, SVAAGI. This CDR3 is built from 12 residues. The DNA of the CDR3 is TGTGCCAGCACACTGGAGAACACTGAAGCTTTCTTT. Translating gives CASTLENTEAFF.

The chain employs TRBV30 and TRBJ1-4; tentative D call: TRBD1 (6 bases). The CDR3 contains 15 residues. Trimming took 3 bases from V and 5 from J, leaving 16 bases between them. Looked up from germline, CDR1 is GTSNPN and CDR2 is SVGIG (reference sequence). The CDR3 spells CAWSEKGGQNEKLFF. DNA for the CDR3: TGTGCCTGGAGCGAGAAGGGGGGCCAGAATGAAAAACTGTTTTTT.

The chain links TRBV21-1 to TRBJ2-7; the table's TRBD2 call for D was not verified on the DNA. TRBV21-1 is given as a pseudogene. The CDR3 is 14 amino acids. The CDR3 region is CASSKTGETYEQYF. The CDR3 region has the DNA TGTGCCAGCAGCAAAACGGGGGAAACCTACGAGCAGTACTTC.

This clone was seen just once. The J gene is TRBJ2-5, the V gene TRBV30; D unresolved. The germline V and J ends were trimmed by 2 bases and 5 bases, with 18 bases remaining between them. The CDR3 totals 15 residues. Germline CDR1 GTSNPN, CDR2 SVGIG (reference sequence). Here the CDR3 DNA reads TGTGCCTGGAGTCCTACTATGAAGGGCCGGGAGACCCAGTACTTC. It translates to CAWSPTMKGRETQYF. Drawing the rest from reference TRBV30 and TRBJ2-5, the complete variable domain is SQTIHQWPATLVQPVGSPLSLECTVEGTSNPNLYWYRQAAGRGLQLLFYSVGIGQISSEVPQNLSASRPQDRQFILSSKKLLLSDSGFYLCAWSPTMKGRETQYFGPGTRLLVL.

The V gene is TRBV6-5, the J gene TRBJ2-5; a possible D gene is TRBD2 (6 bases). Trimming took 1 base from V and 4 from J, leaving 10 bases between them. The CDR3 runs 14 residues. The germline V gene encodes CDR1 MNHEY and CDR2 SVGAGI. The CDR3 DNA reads TGTGCCAGCAGTTACTTGCCCGGGGGAGAGACCCAGTACTTC. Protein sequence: CASSYLPGGETQYF.

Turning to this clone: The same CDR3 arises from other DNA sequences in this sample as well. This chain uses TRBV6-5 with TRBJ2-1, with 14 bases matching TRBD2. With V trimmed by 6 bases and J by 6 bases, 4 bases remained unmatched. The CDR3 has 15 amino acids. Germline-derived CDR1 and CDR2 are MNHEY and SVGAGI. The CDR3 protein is CASSRGTSGSNEQFF. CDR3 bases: TGTGCCAGCAGCCGCGGGACTAGCGGGAGCAATGAGCAGTTCTTC.

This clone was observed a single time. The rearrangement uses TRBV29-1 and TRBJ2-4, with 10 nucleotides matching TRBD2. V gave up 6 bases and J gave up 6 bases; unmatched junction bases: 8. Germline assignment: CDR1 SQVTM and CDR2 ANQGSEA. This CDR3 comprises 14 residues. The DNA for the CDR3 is TGCAGCGTCGAGTCGGCTAGCGGGAGAAACATTCAGTACTTC. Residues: CSVESASGRNIQYF.

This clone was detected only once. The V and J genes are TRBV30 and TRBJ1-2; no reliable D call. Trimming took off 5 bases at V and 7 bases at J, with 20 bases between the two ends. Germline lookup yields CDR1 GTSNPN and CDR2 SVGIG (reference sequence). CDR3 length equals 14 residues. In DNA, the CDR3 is TGTGCCTGGTTTGCGCTAGGGCCTGCGTTTGGCTACACCTTC. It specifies CAWFALGPAFGYTF.

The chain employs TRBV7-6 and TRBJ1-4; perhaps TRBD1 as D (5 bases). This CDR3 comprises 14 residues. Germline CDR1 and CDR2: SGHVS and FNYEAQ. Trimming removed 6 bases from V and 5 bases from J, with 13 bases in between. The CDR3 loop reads CASRRLGTNEKLFF. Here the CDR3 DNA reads TGTGCCAGCAGACGGCTGGGGACCAATGAAAAACTGTTTTTT.

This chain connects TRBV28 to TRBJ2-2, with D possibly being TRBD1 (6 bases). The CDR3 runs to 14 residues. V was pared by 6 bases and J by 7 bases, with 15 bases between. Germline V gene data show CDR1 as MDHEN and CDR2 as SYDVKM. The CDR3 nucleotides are TGTGCCAGCAGCTTACTACAGGGCCGCGGGGAGCTGTTTTTT. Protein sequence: CASSLLQGRGELFF.

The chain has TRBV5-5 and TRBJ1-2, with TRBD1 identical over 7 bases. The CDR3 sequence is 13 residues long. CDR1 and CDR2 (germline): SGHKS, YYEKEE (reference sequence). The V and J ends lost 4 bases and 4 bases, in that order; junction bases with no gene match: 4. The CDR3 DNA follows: TGTGCCAGCAGCGCTGGGACAGTCTATGGCTACACCTTC. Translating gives CASSAGTVYGYTF.

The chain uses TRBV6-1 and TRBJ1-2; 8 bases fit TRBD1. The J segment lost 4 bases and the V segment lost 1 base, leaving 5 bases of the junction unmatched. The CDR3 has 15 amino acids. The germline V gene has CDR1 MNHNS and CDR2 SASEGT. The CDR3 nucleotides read TGTGCCAGCAGTGAAGGGGACAGGTCCGTCTATGGCTACACCTTC. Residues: CASSEGDRSVYGYTF.

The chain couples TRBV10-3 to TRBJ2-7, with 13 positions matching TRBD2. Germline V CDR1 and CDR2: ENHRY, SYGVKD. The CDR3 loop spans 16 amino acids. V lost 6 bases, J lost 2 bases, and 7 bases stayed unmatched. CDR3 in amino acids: CAISSGLAGPTYEQYF. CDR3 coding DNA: TGTGCCATCAGCTCGGGACTAGCGGGACCAACCTACGAGCAGTACTTC.

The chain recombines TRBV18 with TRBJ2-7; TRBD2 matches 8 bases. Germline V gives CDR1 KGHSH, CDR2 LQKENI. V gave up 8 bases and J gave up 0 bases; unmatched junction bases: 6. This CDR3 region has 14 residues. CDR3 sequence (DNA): TGTGCCAGCGGAGGGACTAGTGACTCCTACGAGCAGTACTTC. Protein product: CASGGTSDSYEQYF.

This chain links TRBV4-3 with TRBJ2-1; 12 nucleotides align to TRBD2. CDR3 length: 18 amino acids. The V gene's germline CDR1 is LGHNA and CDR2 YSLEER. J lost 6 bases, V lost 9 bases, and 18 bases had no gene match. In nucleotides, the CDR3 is TGCGCCAGTGCCCGGCTAGCGGGAGGGTCCTCTACCTCCAATGAGCAGTTCTTC. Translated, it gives CASARLAGGSSTSNEQFF.

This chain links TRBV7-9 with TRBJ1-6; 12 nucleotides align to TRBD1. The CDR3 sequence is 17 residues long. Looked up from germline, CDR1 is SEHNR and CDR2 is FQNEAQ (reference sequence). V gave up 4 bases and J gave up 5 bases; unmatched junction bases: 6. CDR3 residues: CASSSGTGGSHNSPLHF. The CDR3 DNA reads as TGTGCCAGCAGCTCCGGGACAGGGGGCTCGCATAATTCACCCCTCCACTTT.

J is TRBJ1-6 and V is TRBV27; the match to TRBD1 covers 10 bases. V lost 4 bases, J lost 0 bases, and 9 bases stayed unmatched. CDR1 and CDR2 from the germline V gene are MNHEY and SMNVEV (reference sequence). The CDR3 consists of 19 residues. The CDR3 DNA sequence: TGTGCCAGCAGTTACTCTGCGACAGGGGGCAGCTCCTATAATTCACCCCTCCACTTT. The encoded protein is CASSYSATGGSSYNSPLHF.

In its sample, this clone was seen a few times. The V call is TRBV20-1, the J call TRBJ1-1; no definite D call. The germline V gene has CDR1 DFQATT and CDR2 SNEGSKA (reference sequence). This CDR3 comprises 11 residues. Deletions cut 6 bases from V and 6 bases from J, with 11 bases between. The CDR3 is CSASGVPEAFF. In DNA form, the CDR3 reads TGCAGTGCAAGTGGAGTGCCTGAAGCTTTCTTT.

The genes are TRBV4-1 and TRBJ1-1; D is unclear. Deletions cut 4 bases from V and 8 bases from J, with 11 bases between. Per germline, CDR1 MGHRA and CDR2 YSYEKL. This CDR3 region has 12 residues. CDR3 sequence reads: CASSRGMGEAFF. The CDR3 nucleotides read TGCGCCAGCAGCCGGGGAATGGGCGAAGCTTTCTTT.